This T cell receptor beta chain was sequenced for a study of T cell repertoires in cytomegalovirus infection. Background on the study: Public TCR beta signatures indicated both CMV infection and matching HLA type.

TCRdb passed the reads through MiXCR, listing each CDR3 protein once. Counted here are some 270,000 distinct CDR3 sequences, about 15% occurring once; the ten biggest clones make up roughly 50%. Findings and limits, study-wide: Frequencies of public TCR beta families were cumulated, and this identified carriers of CMV plus the relevant HLA. Dominant in the ex vivo response were TCR beta clonotypes restricted by HLA-C and specific for CMV.

The V gene's germline CDR1 is SGDLS and CDR2 YYNGEE. The V and J ends lost 1 base and 5 bases respectively, with 9 bases between them. CDR3 length: 13 amino acids. To note about this clonotype: Its target is unknown.

The origin of this receptor is a human donor in good health (CMV status not recorded). Some clones in this sample may be carry-over from other donors' samples. The chain uses TRBV9 and TRBJ1-2, with D uncertain. What was sequenced was CD8+ T cells from PBMCs. CDR3: CASSVMGSYGYTF. The DNA for the CDR3 is TGTGCCAGCAGCGTAATGGGGAGTTATGGCTACACCTTC.